This T cell receptor beta chain was captured by sequencing in a study of T-cell reconstitution after alpha-beta-depleted transplantation in children. V was cut by 6 bases and J by 7 bases, with 18 bases left in between. The CDR3 covers 14 residues. The authors prepared the TCRbeta library with unique molecular identifiers. TCRdb re-called the PCR reads with MiXCR, one entry per CDR3 protein. The sample records roughly 170,000 distinct CDR3 sequences, approximately 6.8% being singletons. There are a few counts of this clonotype. The sample was PBMCs from the stem cell graft donor, taken from the stem cell graft. This TCR came from a human donor who donated a stem cell graft to a child with Wiskott-Aldrich syndrome. The V call is TRBV12-3 or TRBV12-4, the J call TRBJ1-2; possible D gene TRBD1, 5 bases. The CDR3 loop reads CASRPAPSQGGYTF. For the CDR3, the DNA is TGTGCCAGCAGGCCAGCACCAAGTCAGGGTGGCTACACCTTC.